A single sample gave rise to the 17 T cell receptor beta chains below, sequenced in a study of T cell responses to AZD1222 COVID-19 vaccine (dated by TCRdb to the early 2020s). In the paper's terms, the time point label means: baseline before first vaccination. Libraries were built with the immunoSEQ multiplex PCR assay. TCRdb holds this immuneACCESS table with in-frame rearrangements only. Some clones are missing; in checked studies, unresolved V genes explain under half, and the rest has no known cause. This sample comprises roughly 120,000 clones, more than 75% of them detected only once. About 10% of the sample is held by the ten biggest clonotypes. The sequenced sample was peripheral blood, obtained on day 0 of AZD1222 vaccination. Source of these receptors: an adult in good health.

This clone was counted between two and nine times. This chain uses TRBV2 with TRBJ2-3, with D perhaps TRBD2 (6 bases). V gave up 8 bases and J gave up 0 bases, with 18 bases separating them. The CDR3 is 16 residues long. Germline CDR1 reads SNHLY; CDR2 reads FYNNEI. Here the CDR3 reads CASPDMRGLSTDTQYF. In DNA form, the CDR3 reads TGTGCCAGCCCGGATATGCGGGGCCTTAGCACAGATACGCAGTATTTT.

The V and J genes are TRBV19 and TRBJ1-2, with D tentatively TRBD1 (5 bases). Trimming took 5 bases from V and 4 from J, leaving 11 bases between them. This CDR3 region has 13 residues. Looked up from germline, CDR1 is LNHDA and CDR2 is SQIVND (reference sequence). The CDR3 loop reads CASSQGLAYGYTF. For the CDR3, the DNA is TGTGCCAGTAGTCAGGGTCTAGCCTATGGCTACACCTTC.

This clone was found a few times. The V call is TRBV5-1, the J call TRBJ1-6; D is ambiguous. Trimming took 7 bases from V and 4 from J, leaving 9 bases between them. Germline loops: CDR1 SGHRS, CDR2 YFSETQ. This CDR3 has 13 amino acids. The CDR3 nucleotides are TGCGCCAGCCAAACCGGGTATAATTCACCCCTCCACTTT. Protein: CASQTGYNSPLHF.

The rearrangement joins TRBV7-3 to TRBJ1-5; D might be TRBD1 (5 bases). V dropped 5 bases and J dropped 9 bases, with 14 bases sitting between them. CDR1 SGHTA and CDR2 FQGTGA come from the germline V gene. The CDR3 spans 13 residues. The CDR3 coding sequence is TGTGCCAGCAGCATGGGACCGGGAAGGCCCCAGCATTTT. Its protein is CASSMGPGRPQHF. The whole variable domain, filled in from reference TRBV7-3 and TRBJ1-5, reads GAGVSQTPSNKVTEKGKYVELRCDPISGHTALYWYRQSLGQGPEFLIYFQGTGAADDSGLPNDRFFAVRPEGSVSTLKIQRTERGDSAVYLCASSMGPGRPQHFGDGTRLSIL.

The gene calls are TRBV27 and TRBJ2-3, with TRBD1 matching over 9 bases. The CDR3 extends over 13 amino acids. Germline loops: CDR1 MNHEY, CDR2 SMNVEV (reference sequence). With V trimmed by 2 bases and J by 14 bases, 8 bases remained unmatched. CDR3 in amino acids: CASSLLNRGRRYF. In DNA form, the CDR3 reads TGTGCCAGCAGTTTACTCAACAGGGGGCGCAGGTATTTT.

The rearrangement uses TRBV3-1 (or the pseudogene TRBV3-2) and TRBJ2-7; D is unresolved. This CDR3 spans 14 amino acids. The germline gives CDR1 LGHDT, CDR2 YNNKEL (reference sequence). V was trimmed by 1 base and J by 0 bases, leaving 7 bases between them. CDR3 coding DNA: TGTGCCAGCAGCCAAGTCGGTGGCTCCTACGAGCAGTACTTC. Translated: CASSQVGGSYEQYF.

This chain uses TRBV6-5 with TRBJ2-5; D is perhaps TRBD2 (6 bases). The germline V gene encodes CDR1 MNHEY and CDR2 SVGAGI. The CDR3 is made up of 16 amino acids. V was clipped by 2 bases and J by 1 base, with 14 bases between them. CDR3: CASSYEGLGVQETQYF. CDR3 bases: TGTGCCAGCAGTTACGAGGGACTTGGGGTCCAAGAGACCCAGTACTTC.

The chain recombines TRBV11-2 with TRBJ1-4, with TRBD1 as a possible D gene (5 bases). Germline values: CDR1 SGHAT, CDR2 FQNNGV. The germline V and J ends were trimmed by 4 bases and 8 bases, with 14 bases remaining between them. CDR3 length: 14 amino acids. For the CDR3, the DNA is TGTGCCAGCAGCTCCCTTTCGGGGCGGGAAAAACTGTTTTTT. Amino acids: CASSSLSGREKLFF. Filled out from reference TRBV11-2 and TRBJ1-4, the complete variable domain reads EAGVAQSPRYKIIEKRQSVAFWCNPISGHATLYWYQQILGQGPKLLIQFQNNGVVDDSQLPKDRFSAERLKGVDSTLKIQPAKLEDSAVYLCASSSLSGREKLFFGSGTQLSVL.

The chain employs TRBV7-6 and TRBJ2-2; 10 nucleotides match TRBD1. V trimming: 5 bases; J trimming: 1 base; junction bases outside the gene matches: 4. CDR1 and CDR2 from the germline V gene are SGHVS and FNYEAQ. CDR3 size: 16 residues. CDR3 nucleotide sequence: TGTGCCAGCAGCAGACAGGGGGCGCTGAACACCGGGGAGCTGTTTTTT. Translating it yields CASSRQGALNTGELFF.

The chain has TRBV5-4 and TRBJ1-2, with a possible D match to TRBD1 (5 bases). Looked up from germline, CDR1 is SGHNT and CDR2 is YYREEE (reference sequence). The length of the CDR3 is 15 residues. Trimming removed 3 bases from V and 2 bases from J, with 14 bases in between. The CDR3 nucleotides read TGTGCCAGCAGCTATACAGGAATGAGAAACTATGGCTACACCTTC. Residues: CASSYTGMRNYGYTF.

The chain links TRBV6-2 or TRBV6-3 to TRBJ2-1; D not certain. Germline V gene data show CDR1 as MNHEY and CDR2 as SVGEGT. Trimming took 2 bases from V and 9 from J, leaving 11 bases between them. The CDR3 length is 13 residues. CDR3: CASSYQQRLEQFF. CDR3 coding DNA: TGTGCCAGCAGTTACCAACAGAGACTTGAGCAGTTCTTC.

This clone has only one observation. The rearrangement links TRBV18 to TRBJ1-1; no clear D gene. Germline CDR1 is KGHSH and CDR2 is LQKENI. V lost 1 base, J lost 1 base, and 10 bases lay in between. This CDR3 is built from 15 residues. The CDR3 nucleotides read TGTGCCAGCTCACCACTTCCAACAAAGAACACTGAAGCTTTCTTT. Translation gives CASSPLPTKNTEAFF.

The rearrangement uses TRBV5-1 and TRBJ2-7; D is unclear. V shed 1 base and J shed 1 base, with 6 bases lying between them. Germline lookup yields CDR1 SGHRS and CDR2 YFSETQ. CDR3 length equals 13 residues. CDR3 coding DNA: TGCGCCAGCAGCTTGCCGCCATCCTACGAGCAGTACTTC. Amino acid sequence: CASSLPPSYEQYF.

Only one count was recorded for this clone. The rearrangement uses TRBV13 and TRBJ2-7; 8 bases map to TRBD1. Germline V lookup: CDR1 PRHDT, CDR2 FYEKMQ (reference sequence). V was pared by 5 bases and J by 6 bases, with 9 bases of the junction left unmatched. This CDR3 is 14 amino acids long. CDR3 in amino acids: CASSRPQGAGEQYF. CDR3 in DNA: TGTGCCAGCAGCCGGCCGCAGGGGGCAGGCGAGCAGTACTTC. The full variable domain, completed using reference TRBV13 and TRBJ2-7, is AAGVIQSPRHLIKEKRETATLKCYPIPRHDTVYWYQQGPGQDPQFLISFYEKMQSDKGSIPDRFSAQQFSDYHSELNMSSLELGDSALYFCASSRPQGAGEQYFGPGTRLTVT.

The V and J genes are TRBV19 and TRBJ2-3; 9 bases line up with TRBD2. Germline V gene data show CDR1 as LNHDA and CDR2 as SQIVND (reference sequence). The J segment lost 15 bases and the V segment lost 4 bases, leaving 11 bases of the junction unmatched. The CDR3 totals 13 residues. CDR3 nucleotides: TGTGCCAGTAGTACGGGGGTAGCGGGAGACCAATATTTT. Translated, it gives CASSTGVAGDQYF.

The chain couples TRBV20-1 to TRBJ2-7; D tentatively reads TRBD1 or TRBD2 (6 bases each). The CDR3 has 14 residues. Germline V gene sequence: CDR1 DFQATT, CDR2 SNEGSKA (reference sequence). V gave up 3 bases and J gave up 0 bases, with 12 bases separating them. The CDR3 coding sequence is TGCAGTGCTAGTAGGGGGGTCGACTCCTACGAGCAGTACTTC. Translation: CSASRGVDSYEQYF.

This sequence joins TRBV18 and TRBJ2-7, with 10 positions matching TRBD1. The germline V gene encodes CDR1 KGHSH and CDR2 LQKENI. V was clipped by 4 bases and J by 2 bases; unmatched bases: 2. The CDR3 has 14 residues. The CDR3 sequence is CASSQGQGAYEQYF. The CDR3 nucleotides read TGTGCCAGCTCACAAGGACAGGGGGCCTACGAGCAGTACTTC.